These 32 T cell receptor beta chains originate from one sample sequenced in a study of blood T cell repertoires in COVID-19. Using immunoSEQ multiplex PCR, the repertoire was profiled, and TCRdb retains in-frame clones only, with some absent. Among fewer than 150,000 clones listed, around 80% were seen once. Sequenced input: peripheral blood. These receptor sequences come from a human donor in a cohort sampled during active COVID-19.

The chain couples TRBV11-2 to TRBJ1-2; D ambiguous. CDR3 size: 16 residues. Germline CDR1 is SGHAT and CDR2 is FQNNGV. Trimming removed 5 bases from V and 7 bases from J, with 23 bases in between. CDR3 residues: CASSPPRGERFRGYTF. The CDR3 nucleotides are TGTGCCAGCAGCCCGCCGCGTGGGGAGCGCTTCCGTGGCTACACCTTC.

The V gene is TRBV5-5, the J gene TRBJ2-7; D is unresolved. This CDR3 contains 12 residues. Germline CDR1 is SGHKS and CDR2 is YYEKEE (reference sequence). The ends were cut back, 1 base at V and 2 bases at J, with 4 bases in the middle. CDR3 protein: CASSLSTYEQYF. The CDR3 DNA sequence: TGTGCCAGCAGCTTGAGCACCTACGAGCAGTACTTC. The variable domain in full, completed from reference TRBV5-5 and TRBJ2-7, reads DAGVTQSPTHLIKTRGQQVTLRCSPISGHKSVSWYQQVLGQGPQFIFQYYEKEERGRGNFPDRFSARQFPNYSSELNVNALLLGDSALYLCASSLSTYEQYFGPGTRLTVT.

This clone was recorded only once. This sequence joins TRBV5-6 and TRBJ1-6; 7 nucleotides agree with TRBD1. Germline loops: CDR1 SGHDT, CDR2 YYEEEE. The CDR3 has 16 residues. Trimming removed 5 bases from V and 2 bases from J; junction bases left unmatched: 7. The DNA of the CDR3 is TGTGCCAGCAGAGAAACCGGGACAGCCTATAATTCACCCCTCCACTTT. It translates to CASRETGTAYNSPLHF.

This CDR3 reads CASSPGLAGGTGRVEQFF. The CDR3 nucleotides are TGTGCCAGCAGCCCCGGACTAGCGGGGGGAACCGGGAGGGTTGAGCAGTTCTTC. This sequence joins TRBV4-2 and TRBJ2-1; 14 bases agree with TRBD2. The CDR3 sequence is 18 residues long. Germline V gives CDR1 LGHNA, CDR2 YNFKEQ. V gave up 4 bases and J gave up 9 bases; unmatched junction bases: 14.

This clone showed up just once. The chain is built from TRBV6-5 and TRBJ1-4; TRBD1 matches at 7 bases. Per germline, CDR1 MNHEY and CDR2 SVGAGI. The length of the CDR3 is 16 residues. Losses at the gene ends were 2 bases for V and 3 bases for J; bases not matched to a gene: 6. Here the CDR3 reads CASSYDREVSNEKLFF. The CDR3 coding sequence is TGTGCCAGCAGTTACGACAGGGAGGTCTCTAATGAAAAACTGTTTTTT.

This chain uses TRBV7-8 with TRBJ2-5, with D maybe TRBD1 (6 bases). The CDR3 length is 15 residues. The V end lost 4 bases, the J end lost 5 bases, and 17 bases lay between the germline ends. CDR1 is SGHVS and CDR2 is FQNEAQ in the germline V gene. CDR3 sequence reads: CASSSNTQTGETQYF. CDR3 nucleotide sequence: TGTGCCAGCAGCTCTAACACGCAAACAGGGGAGACCCAGTACTTC.

On this clone: A read error is possible here, since a much larger clone lies one base away. V and J are TRBV2 and TRBJ2-7; D may be TRBD2 (5 bases). The CDR3 has 13 amino acids. Germline V lookup: CDR1 SNHLY, CDR2 FYNNEI. V lost 3 bases and J lost 0, with 6 bases in between. CDR3 sequence: CASSDGDSYEQYF. As DNA, the CDR3 is TGTGCCAGCAGTGACGGGGACTCCTACGAGCAGTACTTC.

The rearrangement uses TRBV2 and TRBJ2-6, with D possibly being TRBD2 (6 bases). This CDR3 has 18 amino acids. Trimming shortened V by 4 bases and J by 2 bases, and 18 bases separated the two germline ends. The germline V gene encodes CDR1 SNHLY and CDR2 FYNNEI. The CDR3 loop is CASSARLERVAGANVLTF. CDR3 nucleotide sequence: TGTGCCAGCAGTGCCCGACTGGAGCGGGTTGCTGGGGCCAACGTCCTGACTTTC. The full variable domain, in which reference TRBV2 and TRBJ2-6 provide the parts outside the CDR3, is EPEVTQTPSHQVTQMGQEVILRCVPISNHLYFYWYRQILGQKVEFLVSFYNNEISEKSEIFDDQFSVERPDGSNFTLKIRSTKLEDSAMYFCASSARLERVAGANVLTFGAGSRLTVL.

As regards this clone: A junction boundary mismatches the germline segment, possibly from a read error. The chain couples TRBV3-1 (or the pseudogene TRBV3-2) to TRBJ2-2; TRBD1 is a possible D gene (7 bases). Germline loops: CDR1 LGHDT, CDR2 YNNKEL (reference sequence). This CDR3 has 16 residues. This chain's CDR3 is CPSRQGGGASTGELFF. The CDR3 coding sequence is TGTCCCAGCCGCCAAGGGGGCGGGGCAAGTACCGGGGAGCTGTTTTTT.

V is TRBV27 and J is TRBJ1-6; TRBD1 matches 7 bases. The CDR3 is 14 residues long. Trimming cost V 2 bases and J 8 bases; bases outside gene matches: 3. CDR1 is MNHEY, CDR2 SMNVEV, per germline (reference sequence). The CDR3 DNA sequence: TGTGCCAGCAGTTTAGCACAGGGGTATTCACCCCTCCACTTT. It encodes CASSLAQGYSPLHF.

This chain links TRBV30 with TRBJ1-1; D not certain. V was clipped by 4 bases and J by 1 base, with 7 bases between them. The germline CDR1 and CDR2 sequences are GTSNPN and SVGIG (reference sequence). The CDR3 contains 12 residues. The CDR3 region is CAWTAGNTEAFF. The CDR3, as DNA: TGTGCCTGGACGGCAGGGAACACTGAAGCTTTCTTT.

The table lists this clone with a count of one. V is TRBV27 and J is TRBJ2-7; 11 bases match TRBD1. The germline V gene encodes CDR1 MNHEY and CDR2 SMNVEV (reference sequence). V trimming: 3 bases; J trimming: 7 bases; junction bases outside the gene matches: 5. There are 14 residues in the CDR3. This CDR3 is CASSFGQGAWEQYF. CDR3 bases: TGTGCCAGCAGTTTCGGACAGGGGGCGTGGGAGCAGTACTTC.

The chain links TRBV6-5 to TRBJ2-3; TRBD1 agrees at 8 bases. With V trimmed by 6 bases and J by 7 bases, 6 bases remained unmatched. The CDR3 runs to 13 residues. Germline V gene sequence: CDR1 MNHEY, CDR2 SVGAGI. CDR3 DNA: TGTGCCAGCAGGGTGACAGGGGAAAATACGCAGTATTTT. This sequence encodes CASRVTGENTQYF.

The chain employs TRBV2 and TRBJ2-7; no clear D. Between the trimmed V and J ends, which lost 6 bases and 3 bases, there was a span of 6 bases. From germline, CDR1 is SNHLY and CDR2 FYNNEI. The CDR3 runs 11 residues. The CDR3 bases are TGTGCCAGCAGCCCCCTCTACGAGCAGTACTTC. Translation gives CASSPLYEQYF.

This chain uses TRBV19 with TRBJ1-6; maybe TRBD1 (5 bases). Germline V CDR1 and CDR2: LNHDA, SQIVND (reference sequence). Deletions cut 4 bases from V and 6 bases from J, with 13 bases between. The CDR3 sequence is 15 residues long. The CDR3 region is CASSKTGVRNSPLHF. Written as DNA, the CDR3 is TGTGCCAGTAGTAAAACGGGGGTACGTAATTCACCCCTCCACTTT. Full variable domain (rest looked up from reference TRBV19 and TRBJ1-6): DGGITQSPKYLFRKEGQNVTLSCEQNLNHDAMYWYRQDPGQGLRLIYYSQIVNDFQKGDIAEGYSVSREKKESFPLTVTSAQKNPTAFYLCASSKTGVRNSPLHFGNGTRLTVT.

The V and J genes are TRBV25-1 and TRBJ1-1, with D possibly being TRBD1 (5 bases). From germline, CDR1 is MGHDK and CDR2 SYGVNS. Trimming left V 9 bases short and J 5 bases short, with 19 bases between. The CDR3 extends over 14 amino acids. The DNA for the CDR3 is TGTGCCAGTAGAGCTGGAGGGCGGGGGACTGAAGCTTTCTTT. Translated: CASRAGGRGTEAFF. The whole variable domain, remainder taken from reference TRBV25-1 and TRBJ1-1, is EADIYQTPRYLVIGTGKKITLECSQTMGHDKMYWYQQDPGMELHLIHYSYGVNSTEKGDLSSESTVSRIRTEHFPLTLESARPSHTSQYLCASRAGGRGTEAFFGQGTRLTVV.

V gene TRBV9 combines with J gene TRBJ1-2, with 11 nucleotides matching TRBD1. Germline V CDR1 and CDR2: SGDLS, YYNGEE. This CDR3 contains 16 residues. V lost 3 bases to trimming and J lost 7 bases; unmatched junction nucleotides: 11. CDR3 sequence: CASSARSGTGGGGYTF. The CDR3 DNA sequence: TGTGCCAGCAGCGCGAGATCCGGGACAGGGGGTGGTGGCTACACCTTC.

CDR3 nucleotide sequence: TGCGCCAGCAGCTCTTCGCGGGATGGCTACACCTTC. It specifies CASSSSRDGYTF. The rearrangement links TRBV5-1 to TRBJ1-2; no definite D call. In germline, CDR1 is SGHRS, CDR2 YFSETQ. V shed 3 bases and J shed 6 bases, with 9 bases lying between them. The CDR3 loop spans 12 amino acids.

The chain employs TRBV19 and TRBJ2-3; no clear D. Germline V gene data show CDR1 as LNHDA and CDR2 as SQIVND (reference sequence). V was clipped by 5 bases and J by 3 bases, with 12 bases between them. There are 14 residues in the CDR3. The CDR3 protein is CASSPLRGTDTQYF. The CDR3 DNA reads TGTGCCAGTAGTCCCCTCCGCGGTACAGATACGCAGTATTTT.

In its sample, this clone was seen once. The chain combines TRBV28 with TRBJ2-3; no definite D call. The CDR3 sequence is 13 residues long. V shed 3 bases and J shed 10 bases, with 14 bases lying between them. Per germline, CDR1 MDHEN and CDR2 SYDVKM. The CDR3 loop reads CASSFSPAFAQYF. The DNA of the CDR3 is TGTGCCAGCAGTTTTAGTCCCGCTTTCGCGCAGTATTTT.

The V gene is TRBV4-1, the J gene TRBJ2-3, with 10 bases lining up with TRBD2. The length of the CDR3 is 15 residues. V dropped 3 bases and J dropped 4; count of bases not matched to a gene: 4. Looked up from germline, CDR1 is MGHRA and CDR2 is YSYEKL. Written as DNA, the CDR3 is TGCGCCAGCAGCCAGTCGGGACTAGCGCCAGATACGCAGTATTTT. Amino acid sequence: CASSQSGLAPDTQYF.

About this clone itself: The same CDR3 can be traced to other DNA sequences in this sample. This chain links TRBV6-1 with TRBJ2-7, with TRBD2 matching 7 bases. The CDR3 contains 13 residues. From germline, CDR1 is MNHNS and CDR2 SASEGT. The V gene end was trimmed by 2 bases and the J gene end by 10 bases; junction bases not matched to a gene: 8. The CDR3 coding sequence is TGTGCCAGCAGTGAATGGGTGGGGGGGGAACAGTACTTC. It is translated as CASSEWVGGEQYF.

V usage is TRBV6-6 and J usage is TRBJ1-2; the D gene is possibly TRBD1 (5 bases). Trimming stripped 6 bases from V and 5 bases from J, with 16 bases between. CDR3 length equals 14 residues. The germline V gene has CDR1 MNHNY and CDR2 SVGAGI (reference sequence). CDR3 sequence reads: CASSPPGLQYGYTF. Here the CDR3 DNA reads TGTGCCAGCAGCCCCCCGGGACTTCAGTATGGCTACACCTTC.

This sequence joins TRBV5-1 and TRBJ2-7; 8 bases map to TRBD1. Germline CDR1 reads SGHRS; CDR2 reads YFSETQ. The J segment lost 3 bases and the V segment lost 4 bases, leaving 9 bases of the junction unmatched. There are 15 residues in the CDR3. The CDR3 reads CASSEGQGLIYEQYF. As DNA, the CDR3 is TGCGCCAGCAGCGAAGGACAGGGTCTAATCTACGAGCAGTACTTC.

J is TRBJ1-5 and V is TRBV27; TRBD1 might be the D (6 bases). Looked up from germline, CDR1 is MNHEY and CDR2 is SMNVEV (reference sequence). The CDR3 has 14 residues. Trimming took 8 bases from V and 9 from J, leaving 20 bases between them. CDR3 loop: CASGSPLRGWPQHF. The DNA for the CDR3 is TGTGCCAGCGGCTCGCCCCTCAGGGGATGGCCCCAGCATTTT.

The chain employs TRBV7-9 and TRBJ2-7; TRBD1 matches at 8 bases. V gave up 2 bases and J gave up 4 bases; unmatched junction bases: 4. CDR3 length equals 14 residues. The germline gives CDR1 SEHNR, CDR2 FQNEAQ (reference sequence). The CDR3 sequence: CASSLSDRGYEQYF. The CDR3 bases are TGTGCCAGCAGCTTAAGTGACAGGGGTTACGAGCAGTACTTC.

The genes are TRBV7-9 and TRBJ1-4, with 7 bases aligning to TRBD1. This CDR3 contains 15 residues. Trimming cost V 7 bases and J 0 bases; bases outside gene matches: 5. Germline values: CDR1 SEHNR, CDR2 FQNEAQ (reference sequence). DNA for the CDR3: TGTGCCAGCACCCGGACAGGAGCAACTAATGAAAAACTGTTTTTT. This encodes CASTRTGATNEKLFF. The full variable domain, its missing parts supplied by reference TRBV7-9 and TRBJ1-4, is DTGVSQNPRHKITKRGQNVTFRCDPISEHNRLYWYRQTLGQGPEFLTYFQNEAQLEKSRLLSDRFSAERPKGSFSTLEIQRTEQGDSAMYLCASTRTGATNEKLFFGSGTQLSVL.

This clone was detected a few times. The V gene is TRBV2, the J gene TRBJ1-5; 8 positions match TRBD1. J was trimmed by 7 bases and V by 5 bases; bases with no gene match: 7. CDR3 length: 14 residues. CDR1 SNHLY and CDR2 FYNNEI come from the germline V gene. In DNA, the CDR3 is TGTGCCAGCAGTACCGGACAGGGAACCCAGCCCCAGCATTTT. This encodes CASSTGQGTQPQHF.

V and J are TRBV19 and TRBJ1-2, with a tentative D call TRBD1 (5 bases). Per the germline V gene, CDR1 is LNHDA and CDR2 is SQIVND (reference sequence). With 7 bases removed from V and 1 base from J, the gap between germline ends came to 16 bases. The CDR3 is 15 amino acids. CDR3 bases: TGTGCCAGTAAAGGCAGGACACTTGATAACTATGGCTACACCTTC. Translated, it gives CASKGRTLDNYGYTF.

The chain joins TRBV28 to TRBJ2-3, with 7 bases matching TRBD2. This CDR3 comprises 16 residues. Germline V gene sequence: CDR1 MDHEN, CDR2 SYDVKM. The V segment lost 3 bases and the J segment 2 bases; nucleotides outside the gene matches: 8. The CDR3, as DNA: TGTGCCAGCAGTTTGCAACCTAGCGGCGTCACAGATACGCAGTATTTT. Translating it yields CASSLQPSGVTDTQYF.

The chain has TRBV2 and TRBJ1-6; possibly TRBD1 for D (5 bases). The CDR3 runs to 14 residues. V was pared by 3 bases and J by 6 bases, with 9 bases between. Germline CDR1 is SNHLY and CDR2 is FYNNEI. The CDR3: CASSDRVLNSPLHF. DNA for the CDR3: TGTGCCAGCAGTGACAGGGTCCTTAATTCACCCCTCCACTTT.

The chain has TRBV2 and TRBJ2-5; D gene uncertain. V was cut by 3 bases and J by 2 bases, with 7 bases left in between. The CDR3 spans 13 residues. Germline V gene lookup returns CDR1 SNHLY and CDR2 FYNNEI. The CDR3 loop reads CASSDGQQETQYF. The CDR3 DNA reads TGTGCCAGCAGTGATGGGCAGCAAGAGACCCAGTACTTC.